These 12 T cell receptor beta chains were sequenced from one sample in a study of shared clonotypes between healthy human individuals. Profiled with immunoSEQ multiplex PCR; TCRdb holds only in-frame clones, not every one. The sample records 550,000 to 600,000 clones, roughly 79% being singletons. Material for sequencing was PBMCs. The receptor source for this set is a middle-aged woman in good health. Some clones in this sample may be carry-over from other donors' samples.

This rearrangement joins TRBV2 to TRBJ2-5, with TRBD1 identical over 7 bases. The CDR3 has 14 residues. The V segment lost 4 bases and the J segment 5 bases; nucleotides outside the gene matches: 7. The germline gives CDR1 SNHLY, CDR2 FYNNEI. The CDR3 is CASSVQGIGETQYF. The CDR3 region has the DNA TGTGCCAGCAGTGTACAGGGGATCGGGGAGACCCAGTACTTC.

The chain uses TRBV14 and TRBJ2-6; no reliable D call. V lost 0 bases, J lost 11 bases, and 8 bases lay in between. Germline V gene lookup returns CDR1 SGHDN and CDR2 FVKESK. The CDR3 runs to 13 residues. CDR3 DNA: TGTGCCAGCAGCCAAGATAATTTAGACGTCCTGACTTTC. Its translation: CASSQDNLDVLTF.

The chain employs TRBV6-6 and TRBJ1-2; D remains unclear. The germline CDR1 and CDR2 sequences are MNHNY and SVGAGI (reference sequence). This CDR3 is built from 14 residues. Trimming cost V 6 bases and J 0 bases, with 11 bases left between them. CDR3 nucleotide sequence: TGTGCCAGCAGGGGGTCTTTAACTAACTATGGCTACACCTTC. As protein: CASRGSLTNYGYTF.

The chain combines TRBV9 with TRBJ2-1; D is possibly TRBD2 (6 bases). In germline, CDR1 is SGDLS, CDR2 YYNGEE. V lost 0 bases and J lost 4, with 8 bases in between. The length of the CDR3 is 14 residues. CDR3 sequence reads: CASSVEGRYNEQFF. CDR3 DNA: TGTGCCAGCAGCGTAGAGGGGAGGTACAATGAGCAGTTCTTC.

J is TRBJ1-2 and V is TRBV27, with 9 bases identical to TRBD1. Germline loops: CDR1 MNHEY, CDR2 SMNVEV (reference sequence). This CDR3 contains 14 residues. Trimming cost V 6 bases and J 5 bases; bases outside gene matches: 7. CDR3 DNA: TGTGCCAGCAGGATACAGGGGGCGCCTTATGGCTACACCTTC. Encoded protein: CASRIQGAPYGYTF.

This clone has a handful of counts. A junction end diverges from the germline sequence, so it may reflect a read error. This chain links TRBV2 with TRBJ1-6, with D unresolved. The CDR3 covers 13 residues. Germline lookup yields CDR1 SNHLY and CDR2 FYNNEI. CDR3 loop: CASTIQENSSLHF. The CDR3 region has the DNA TGTGCCAGCACGATCCAGGAAAATTCATCCCTCCACTTT.

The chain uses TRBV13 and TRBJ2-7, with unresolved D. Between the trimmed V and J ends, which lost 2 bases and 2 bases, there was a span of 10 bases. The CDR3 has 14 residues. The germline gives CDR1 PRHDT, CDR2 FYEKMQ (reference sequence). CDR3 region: CASSLKGITYEQYF. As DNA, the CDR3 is TGTGCCAGCAGCTTAAAAGGAATAACCTACGAGCAGTACTTC.

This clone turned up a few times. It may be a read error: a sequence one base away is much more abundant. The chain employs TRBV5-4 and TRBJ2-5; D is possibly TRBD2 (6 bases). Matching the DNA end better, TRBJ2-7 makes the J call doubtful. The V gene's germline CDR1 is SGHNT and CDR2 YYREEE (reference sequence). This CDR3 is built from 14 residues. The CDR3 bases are TGTGCCAGCAGCTTGTTCGGGAGCCCCCACGAGCAGTACTTC. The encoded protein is CASSLFGSPHEQYF.

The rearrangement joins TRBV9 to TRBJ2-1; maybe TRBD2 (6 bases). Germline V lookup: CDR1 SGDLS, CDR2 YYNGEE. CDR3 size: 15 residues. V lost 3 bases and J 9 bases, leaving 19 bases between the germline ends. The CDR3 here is CASSAQGGINGEQFF. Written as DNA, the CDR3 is TGTGCCAGCAGCGCCCAGGGAGGCATTAATGGTGAGCAGTTCTTC. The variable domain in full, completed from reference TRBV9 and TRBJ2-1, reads DSGVTQTPKHLITATGQRVTLRCSPRSGDLSVYWYQQSLDQGLQFLIQYYNGEERAKGNILERFSAQQFPDLHSELNLSSLELGDSALYFCASSAQGGINGEQFFGPGTRLTVL.

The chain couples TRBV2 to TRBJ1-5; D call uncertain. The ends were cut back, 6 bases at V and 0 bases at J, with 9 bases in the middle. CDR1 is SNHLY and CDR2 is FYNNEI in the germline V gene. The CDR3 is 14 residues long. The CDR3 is CASREDFSNQPQHF. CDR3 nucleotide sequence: TGTGCCAGCAGAGAGGACTTTAGCAATCAGCCCCAGCATTTT.

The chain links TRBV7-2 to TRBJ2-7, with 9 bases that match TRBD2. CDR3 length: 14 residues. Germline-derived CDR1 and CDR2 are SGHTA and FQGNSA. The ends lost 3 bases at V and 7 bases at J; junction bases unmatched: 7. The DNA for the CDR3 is TGTGCCAGCAGCTTGGCGGGAGGGCCACGGGAGCAGTACTTC. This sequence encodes CASSLAGGPREQYF.

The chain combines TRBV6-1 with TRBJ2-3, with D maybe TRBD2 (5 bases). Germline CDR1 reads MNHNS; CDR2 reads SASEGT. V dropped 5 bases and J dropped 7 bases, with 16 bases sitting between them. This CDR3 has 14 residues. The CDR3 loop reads CASSRDLTTHTQYF. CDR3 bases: TGTGCCAGCAGTCGGGATCTGACGACTCATACGCAGTATTTT.